This TCR beta chain was found in a study of T cells after yellow fever vaccination. Germline V lookup: CDR1 SGHTA, CDR2 FQGNSA. The CDR3 extends over 15 amino acids. Trimming shortened V by 7 bases and J by 9 bases, and 19 bases separated the two germline ends. MiXCR, run by TCRdb on the 5' RACE reads, gives a single entry per CDR3 protein. The repertoire includes some 320,000 distinct CDR3 sequences, 8.7% of them detected once, and roughly 18% sits in the top ten. Study-wide results and limits: Most clones from primary vaccination resurfaced after the booster (approximately 95% CD4, around 90% CD8). Weaker overall was a secondary response that nonetheless peaked faster, on day 5 versus 15.

This clonotype was counted only a few times. The antigen remains unidentified. Sequencing used PBMCs, obtained on the day of the first yellow fever vaccination. This receptor was identified in a man younger than 30 who received the YFV17D yellow fever vaccine. This chain links TRBV7-2 with TRBJ1-6; TRBD1 is a possible D gene (6 bases). The CDR3 DNA is TGTGCCAGCACCCAAAGGGTACAGGGAGGTTCACCCCTCCACTTT. It encodes CASTQRVQGGSPLHF. The variable domain in full, with the rest retrieved from reference TRBV7-2 and TRBJ1-6, is GAGVSQSPSNKVTEKGKDVELRCDPISGHTALYWYRQSLGQGLEFLIYFQGNSAPDKSGLPSDRFSAERTGGSVSTLTIQRTQQEDSAVYLCASTQRVQGGSPLHFGNGTRLTVT.